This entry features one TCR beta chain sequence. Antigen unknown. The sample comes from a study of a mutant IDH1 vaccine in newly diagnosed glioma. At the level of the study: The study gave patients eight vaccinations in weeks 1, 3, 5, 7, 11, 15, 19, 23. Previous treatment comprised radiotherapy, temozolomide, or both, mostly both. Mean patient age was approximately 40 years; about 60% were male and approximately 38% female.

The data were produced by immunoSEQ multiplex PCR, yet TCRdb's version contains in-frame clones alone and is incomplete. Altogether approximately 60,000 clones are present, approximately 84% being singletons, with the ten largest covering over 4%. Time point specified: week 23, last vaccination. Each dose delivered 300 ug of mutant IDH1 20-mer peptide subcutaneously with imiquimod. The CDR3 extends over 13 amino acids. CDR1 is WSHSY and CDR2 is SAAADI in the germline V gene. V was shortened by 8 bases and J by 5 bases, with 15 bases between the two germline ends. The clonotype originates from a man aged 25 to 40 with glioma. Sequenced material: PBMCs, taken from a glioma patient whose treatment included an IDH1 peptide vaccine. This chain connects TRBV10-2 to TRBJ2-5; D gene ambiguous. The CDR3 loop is CASGPSVLETQYF. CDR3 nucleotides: TGCGCCAGCGGACCATCGGTCCTCGAGACCCAGTACTTC.